The rows below give T cell receptor beta chains drawn from one sample of a study of T cells in Graves' hyperthyroidism and ophthalmopathy. TCRdb used MiXCR to reprocess the multiplex PCR reads, holding one entry per CDR3 protein. The sample gives around 610,000 distinct CDR3 sequences, 14% to 15% of which show up once; around 4.1% is in the top ten. The source material was blood. Receptors were obtained from a woman aged 40 to 49 with Graves' ophthalmopathy. Both conserved end residues are part of each CDR3. D genes are given only for firm matches. Where a row states a size, it is once, few, many or the class of an expanded clone; other rows omit it.

>.|TRBV30|TRBJ1-1|.
CARSVGGGTEAFF
TGTGCCCGGAGTGTGGGAGGTGGCACTGAAGCTTTCTTT
>TRBD1|TRBV7-8|TRBJ2-5|.
CASSLRGDRGQETQYF
TGTGCCAGCAGCTTAAGGGGCGACAGGGGCCAGGAGACCCAGTACTTC
>TRBD2|TRBV29-1|TRBJ2-7|few
CSVPGGASGSGAPEQYF
TGCAGCGTCCCGGGGGGTGCTAGCGGGAGTGGGGCCCCCGAGCAGTACTTC
>.|TRBV5-6|TRBJ1-2|many
CASSWDGGDYGYTF
TGTGCCAGCAGCTGGGACGGGGGAGACTATGGCTACACCTTC
>.|TRBV6-5|TRBJ1-1|many
CASSYSQAEAFF
TGTGCCAGCAGTTACTCCCAGGCTGAAGCTTTCTTT
>.|TRBV6-2/TRBV6-3|TRBJ1-4|.
CASRQESKEKLFF
TGTGCCAGCAGGCAGGAGTCGAAGGAAAAACTGTTTTTT
>.|TRBV5-1|TRBJ2-2|few
CASSLAVRTSNTGELFF
TGCGCCAGCAGCTTGGCCGTTCGGACTTCGAACACCGGGGAGCTGTTTTTT
>.|TRBV28|TRBJ1-5|.
CASDTRRNQPQHF
TGTGCCAGCGATACACGTCGCAATCAGCCCCAGCATTTT
>TRBD1|TRBV7-2|TRBJ2-7|many
CASSLSGTGPHEQYF
TGTGCCAGCAGCTTGTCCGGGACAGGGCCCCACGAGCAGTACTTC
>.|TRBV28|TRBJ2-5|many
CASSLARGFQETQYF
TGTGCCAGCAGTTTGGCGCGGGGTTTTCAAGAGACCCAGTACTTC
>.|TRBV20-1|TRBJ2-2|.
CSGAGQNGELFF
TGCAGTGGGGCAGGGCAGAACGGGGAGCTGTTTTTT
>TRBD1|TRBV12-3/TRBV12-4|TRBJ2-7|.
CASSRGGQYYEQYF
TGTGCCAGCAGTCGAGGGGGCCAATACTACGAGCAGTACTTC
>.|TRBV6-5|TRBJ2-2|many
CASSYWGLIANTGELFF
TGTGCCAGCAGTTACTGGGGACTTATCGCGAACACCGGGGAGCTGTTTTTT
>.|TRBV29-1|TRBJ2-7|many
CSVEGGGPYEQYF
TGCAGCGTTGAAGGCGGGGGCCCCTACGAGCAGTACTTC
>.|TRBV20-1|TRBJ2-5|many
CSARDLRESLETQYF
TGCAGTGCTAGAGATCTTCGGGAGAGTTTGGAGACCCAGTACTTC
>TRBD1|TRBV15|TRBJ1-5|.
CATSSQRGTGSQPQHF
TGTGCCACCAGCTCCCAAAGGGGGACAGGGAGTCAGCCCCAGCATTTT
>.|TRBV2|TRBJ2-3|few
CASEGDPHWDTQYF
TGTGCCAGCGAGGGGGACCCTCATTGGGATACGCAGTATTTT
>TRBD1|TRBV18|TRBJ1-2|.
CASSSLNPGQGNYGYTF
TGTGCCAGCTCAAGCCTTAATCCGGGACAGGGTAACTATGGCTACACCTTC
>TRBD1|TRBV19|TRBJ1-1|many
CASSITGGTEAFF
TGTGCCAGTAGTATTACAGGGGGCACTGAAGCTTTCTTT
>TRBD2|TRBV20-1|TRBJ2-7|.
CSASRTSGIEQYF
TGCAGTGCTTCTCGGACTAGCGGGATCGAGCAGTACTTC
>.|TRBV5-1|TRBJ1-2|many
CASSQDSPNYGYTF
TGCGCCAGCAGCCAAGACAGTCCTAACTATGGCTACACCTTC
>.|TRBV4-3|TRBJ2-2|many
CASSQEWNTGELFF
TGCGCCAGCAGCCAAGAGTGGAACACCGGGGAGCTGTTTTTT
>.|TRBV3-1|TRBJ2-5|.
CASSAGQIETQYF
TGTGCCAGCAGCGCGGGACAGATAGAGACCCAGTACTTC
>.|TRBV7-2|TRBJ2-7|few
CASSSRPSYEQYF
TGTGCCAGCAGCTCCAGGCCTTCCTACGAGCAGTACTTC
>.|TRBV20-1|TRBJ2-5|many
CSAPSGVLWETQYF
TGCAGTGCCCCCTCGGGGGTGCTTTGGGAGACCCAGTACTTC
>.|TRBV6-1|TRBJ2-7|.
CASQISAGKYHEQYF
TGTGCCAGCCAGATCTCCGCGGGAAAGTACCACGAGCAGTACTTC
>TRBD1|TRBV7-8|TRBJ2-7|.
CASSLERSGQGAYEQYF
TGTGCCAGCAGCTTAGAGCGTTCGGGACAGGGGGCATACGAGCAGTACTTC
>TRBD2|TRBV5-4|TRBJ2-7|many
CASSLGASGRDISYEQYF
TGTGCCAGCAGCTTGGGGGCCTCCGGGAGGGACATATCCTACGAGCAGTACTTC